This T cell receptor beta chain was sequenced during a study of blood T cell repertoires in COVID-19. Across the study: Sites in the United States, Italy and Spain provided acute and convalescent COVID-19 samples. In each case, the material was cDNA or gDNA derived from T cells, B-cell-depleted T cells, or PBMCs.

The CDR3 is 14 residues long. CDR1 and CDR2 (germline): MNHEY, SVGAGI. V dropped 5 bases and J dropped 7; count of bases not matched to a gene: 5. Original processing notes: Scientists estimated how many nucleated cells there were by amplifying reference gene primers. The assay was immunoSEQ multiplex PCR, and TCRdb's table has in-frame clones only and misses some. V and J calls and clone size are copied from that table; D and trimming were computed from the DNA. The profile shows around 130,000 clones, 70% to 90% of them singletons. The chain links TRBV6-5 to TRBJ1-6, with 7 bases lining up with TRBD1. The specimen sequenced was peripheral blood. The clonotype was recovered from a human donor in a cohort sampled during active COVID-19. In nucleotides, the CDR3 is TGTGCCAGCAGTACCGGGACAGTGAATTCACCCCTCCACTTT. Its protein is CASSTGTVNSPLHF.